The rows below give T cell receptor beta chains drawn from one sample of a study of response to subunit inactivated influenza vaccine. TCRdb used MiXCR to reprocess the RT-PCR reads, holding one entry per CDR3 protein. The table records about 620,000 distinct CDR3 sequences, about 10% of them present only once. The same data also went into a second study, on T cells expressing NK-cell markers.

Sequencing used PBMCs from blood, obtained on the day of vaccination. These receptors originate from a man in his fifties or sixties who received an inactivated influenza vaccine. Both conserved end residues are part of each CDR3. D genes are given only for firm matches. Clone size is shown for a subset of rows, as once, few, many or a class of expanded clone.

v_call	j_call	d_call	clone_size	cdr3_aa	cdr3_nt
TRBV6-2/TRBV6-3	TRBJ1-1	.	many	CASSYDSEGNTEAFF	TGTGCCAGCAGTTACGACTCCGAGGGGAACACTGAAGCTTTCTTT
TRBV27	TRBJ2-1	.	few	CASSLGAGDTNEQFF	TGTGCCAGCAGTTTGGGGGCAGGGGATACGAATGAGCAGTTCTTC
TRBV27	TRBJ2-5	TRBD1	.	CASRLGQAHQETQYF	TGTGCCAGCAGACTTGGACAGGCCCACCAAGAGACCCAGTACTTC
TRBV28	TRBJ2-5	TRBD2	.	CASSLPGAGEQETQYF	TGTGCCAGCAGTCTCCCGGGAGCGGGGGAACAAGAGACCCAGTACTTC
TRBV18	TRBJ2-1	TRBD2	.	CASSPLTIAGPTYNEQFF	TGTGCCAGCTCGCCACTAACCATAGCGGGACCAACCTACAATGAGCAGTTCTTC
TRBV9	TRBJ2-5	TRBD2	.	CASSVGLAGTQETQYF	TGTGCCAGCAGCGTAGGCCTAGCGGGGACACAAGAGACCCAGTACTTC
TRBV29-1	TRBJ2-3	.	.	CSVERKGGDTQYF	TGCAGCGTTGAAAGGAAGGGGGGAGATACGCAGTATTTT
TRBV6-5	TRBJ2-3	.	.	CASSSSGVADTQYF	TGTGCCAGCAGTTCCTCGGGGGTCGCAGATACGCAGTATTTT
TRBV7-2	TRBJ1-5	.	many	CASSLDIQGNRPQPQHF	TGTGCCAGCAGCCTCGATATACAGGGAAACAGGCCTCAGCCCCAGCATTTT
TRBV28	TRBJ1-3	TRBD1	many	CASSPIPGQGQISGNTIYF	TGTGCCAGCAGTCCTATCCCGGGACAGGGGCAAATCTCTGGAAACACCATATATTTT
TRBV5-1	TRBJ2-3	TRBD1	.	CASSLALDRSTDTQYF	TGCGCCAGCAGCTTGGCGCTGGACAGGAGCACAGATACGCAGTATTTT
TRBV5-1	TRBJ1-1	TRBD1	few	CASVPGQGFQNTEAFF	TGCGCCAGCGTACCGGGACAGGGGTTCCAGAACACTGAAGCTTTCTTT
TRBV6-2/TRBV6-3	TRBJ2-3	.	few	CASTNGGRTSTDTQYF	TGTGCCAGCACTAACGGGGGACGGACCTCCACAGATACGCAGTATTTT
TRBV5-1	TRBJ2-1	.	.	CASSLAVADFSYNEQFF	TGCGCCAGCAGCTTGGCGGTAGCGGACTTCTCCTACAATGAGCAGTTCTTC
TRBV20-1	TRBJ2-2	TRBD1	few	CSARDKFGGQGSTGELFF	TGCAGTGCTAGAGATAAGTTCGGGGGACAGGGGTCGACCGGGGAGCTGTTTTTT
TRBV12-3/TRBV12-4	TRBJ1-2	.	few	CASRQGKRAGYTF	TGTGCCAGCAGGCAGGGAAAGAGAGCTGGCTACACCTTC
TRBV7-9	TRBJ1-1	.	.	CASSLSAGGTEAFF	TGTGCCAGCAGCTTATCGGCGGGGGGAACTGAAGCTTTCTTT
TRBV4-3	TRBJ2-3	TRBD2	.	CASSQETSGGRDTQYF	TGCGCCAGCAGCCAAGAAACTAGCGGGGGGCGGGATACGCAGTATTTT
TRBV6-1	TRBJ2-3	TRBD1	few	CASNPGQGAMDTQYF	TGTGCCAGCAACCCGGGACAGGGGGCAATGGATACGCAGTATTTT
TRBV28	TRBJ1-6	TRBD1	few	CASITGGTSPLHF	TGTGCCAGCATTACAGGGGGCACCTCACCCCTCCACTTT
TRBV20-1	TRBJ2-3	.	many	CSATPPQGGTQYF	TGCAGTGCGACACCTCCCCAGGGGGGTACGCAGTATTTT
TRBV27	TRBJ2-3	TRBD2	few	CASSYLAGGGTDTQYF	TGTGCCAGCAGTTATTTAGCGGGGGGCGGCACAGATACGCAGTATTTT
TRBV4-2	TRBJ2-3	TRBD1	few	CASNQQGAAADTQYF	TGTGCCAGCAACCAACAGGGGGCCGCCGCAGATACGCAGTATTTT
TRBV6-1	TRBJ2-7	.	few	CASREGLYEQYF	TGTGCCAGCAGGGAAGGACTGTACGAGCAGTACTTC
TRBV9	TRBJ2-1	TRBD2	few	CASSVGTSGSLNEQFF	TGTGCCAGCAGCGTAGGGACTAGCGGTTCATTGAATGAGCAGTTCTTC
TRBV3-1	TRBJ1-5	.	.	CASSQAAGEQPQHF	TGTGCCAGCAGCCAAGCGGCGGGGGAACAGCCCCAGCATTTT
TRBV5-1	TRBJ2-3	TRBD1	many	CASSSVNQGAADTQYF	TGCGCCAGCAGCTCCGTCAATCAGGGGGCGGCAGATACGCAGTATTTT
TRBV20-1	TRBJ2-1	.	.	CCARDPTGAASYNEQFF	TGCTGTGCTAGAGATCCAACGGGAGCGGCGTCCTACAATGAGCAGTTCTTC
TRBV20-1	TRBJ2-3	TRBD1	many	CSALQGQGGTDTQYF	TGCAGTGCTTTACAGGGGCAAGGAGGCACAGATACGCAGTATTTT
TRBV29-1	TRBJ2-3	TRBD1	few	CSVELGDRDRPDTQYF	TGCAGCGTTGAACTCGGGGACAGGGATAGGCCAGATACGCAGTATTTT
TRBV20-1	TRBJ2-7	.	few	CSVRAEGEQYF	TGCAGTGTCCGGGCCGAAGGGGAGCAGTACTTC
TRBV12-3/TRBV12-4	TRBJ2-5	TRBD1	many	CASSPGQATETQYF	TGTGCCAGCAGTCCGGGACAGGCTACGGAGACCCAGTACTTC
TRBV5-1	TRBJ2-1	.	.	CASSREQQEQFF	TGCGCCAGCAGCAGGGAACAGCAGGAGCAGTTCTTC
TRBV5-5	TRBJ2-1	.	few	CASSLGYLSSYNEQFF	TGTGCCAGCAGCTTGGGTTACCTAAGCTCCTACAATGAGCAGTTCTTC
TRBV5-4	TRBJ2-3	.	.	CASVGERADTQYF	TGTGCCAGCGTGGGAGAGAGGGCAGATACGCAGTATTTT
TRBV20-1	TRBJ1-1	.	.	CSAKSEAKGFF	TGCAGTGCTAAGTCAGAGGCGAAGGGTTTCTTT
TRBV5-1	TRBJ2-7	TRBD2	.	CASSLAGTSNYEQYF	TGCGCCAGCAGCTTGGCCGGGACTAGCAACTACGAGCAGTACTTC
TRBV7-9	TRBJ1-2	.	few	CASSSRVHYGYTF	TGTGCCAGCAGCTCTAGGGTGCACTATGGCTACACCTTC
TRBV6-1	TRBJ2-7	.	few	CASTPTGLPYEQYF	TGTGCCAGCACTCCTACAGGGCTACCATACGAGCAGTACTTC
TRBV3-1	TRBJ2-1	TRBD2	few	CASSPGLKRNEQFF	TGTGCCAGCAGTCCGGGACTAAAGAGGAATGAGCAGTTCTTC
TRBV29-1	TRBJ2-7	TRBD1	few	CSVRQGENYEQYF	TGCAGCGTTAGACAGGGGGAAAACTACGAGCAGTACTTC
TRBV2	TRBJ2-7	.	.	CASGVTGINEQYF	TGTGCCAGCGGGGTCACCGGAATCAACGAGCAGTACTTC
TRBV6-1	TRBJ2-1	TRBD2	many	CASSRNELAELNEQFF	TGTGCCAGCAGCAGAAACGAACTAGCGGAGCTCAATGAGCAGTTCTTC
TRBV2	TRBJ2-2	.	few	CASSEFVVDTGELFF	TGTGCCAGCAGTGAATTTGTGGTGGACACCGGGGAGCTGTTTTTT
TRBV5-1	TRBJ2-5	.	.	CASSPGRGARETQYF	TGCGCCAGCAGCCCAGGGAGGGGGGCTAGAGAGACCCAGTACTTC
TRBV27	TRBJ2-3	TRBD1	few	CASSLEGQGIAFTDTQYF	TGTGCCAGCAGTCTCGAGGGACAGGGAATTGCTTTTACAGATACGCAGTATTTT
TRBV29-1	TRBJ2-5	.	.	CSVRQGGSYQETQYF	TGCAGCGTTCGGCAGGGGGGATCGTACCAAGAGACCCAGTACTTC
TRBV6-1	TRBJ2-3	TRBD2	few	CASSKTSGFADTQYF	TGTGCCAGCAGTAAGACTAGCGGGTTTGCAGATACGCAGTATTTT
TRBV15	TRBJ2-3	TRBD2	.	CATSRAGLAGTDTQYF	TGTGCCACCAGCAGAGCTGGACTAGCGGGCACAGATACGCAGTATTTT
TRBV6-1	TRBJ1-1	TRBD1	.	CASRKGQGDTEAFF	TGTGCCAGCAGGAAAGGACAGGGGGACACTGAAGCTTTCTTT
TRBV7-2	TRBJ2-7	TRBD2	.	CASSFNLAGARDEQYF	TGTGCCAGCAGCTTCAACCTAGCGGGAGCGAGGGACGAGCAGTACTTC
TRBV5-6	TRBJ2-1	TRBD2	few	CASSFVDVGLAGSVEQFF	TGTGCCAGCAGCTTTGTAGATGTCGGACTAGCGGGAAGTGTTGAGCAGTTCTTC